This entry features one T cell receptor beta chain sequence. As yet, its antigen is unknown. This specimen comes from a study of regulatory and conventional T cells in RAG deficiency. Study-wide results and caveats: Shannon entropy was markedly lower and Simpson indices higher in RAG-deficient patients than control T-cell subsets.

V shed 2 bases, J shed 4 bases, and the junction held 0 bases outside the gene matches. There are 14 residues in the CDR3. CDR1 is ENHRY, CDR2 SYGVKD, per germline. Clones were read by immunoSEQ multiplex PCR, and TCRdb kept only the in-frame ones, dropping some. Among 7,000 to 9,500 clones, around 95% were seen once, and the ten largest hold over 1.3%. Blood CD4+ CD25-low CD127-high conventional T cells supplied the genomic DNA template. The chain uses TRBV10-3 and TRBJ2-5; TRBD2 agrees at 11 bases. The sequenced sample was CD4+ effector T cells sorted from blood. The TCR originated in a human donor with RAG deficiency presenting as severe combined immunodeficiency. Here the CDR3 reads CAISEGLAGETQYF. The CDR3 DNA reads as TGTGCCATCAGTGAGGGACTAGCGGGAGAGACCCAGTACTTC.